Listed below are T cell receptor beta chains from one sample, sequenced in a study of blood T cells in healthy people across ages. MiXCR, applied by TCRdb to the 5' RACE reads, yields one record per CDR3 protein. The profile shows about 680,000 distinct CDR3 sequences, about 52% of them singletons. Sequences were obtained from blood. The receptors shown here come from a woman aged 55-69 years in good health. Each CDR3 is given with its conserved first and last residue. The D gene is left open where the match is weak. Size values are once, few and many counts, or a class for expanded clones, and some rows have none.

v_call: TRBV20-1
clone_size: NA
j_call: TRBJ2-1
d_call: TRBD2
cdr3_aa: CSARDSRTSGSLSEQFF
cdr3_nt: TGCAGTGCTAGAGACTCTCGGACTAGCGGGAGCCTAAGCGAGCAGTTCTTC

v_call: TRBV11-2
clone_size: NA
j_call: TRBJ1-2
d_call: TRBD1
cdr3_aa: CASSTGQGAGNYGYTF
cdr3_nt: TGTGCCAGCAGCACCGGACAGGGGGCAGGAAACTATGGCTACACCTTC

v_call: TRBV6-2/TRBV6-3
clone_size: once
j_call: TRBJ2-7
d_call: TRBD2
cdr3_aa: CTSSYSVTSGSYEQYF
cdr3_nt: TGTACCAGCAGTTACTCGGTAACTAGCGGCTCCTACGAGCAGTACTTC

v_call: TRBV3-1
clone_size: NA
j_call: TRBJ1-4
d_call: NA
cdr3_aa: CASSQGAEGPNEKLFF
cdr3_nt: TGTGCCAGCAGCCAAGGGGCGGAAGGCCCTAATGAAAAACTGTTTTTT

v_call: TRBV4-2
clone_size: once
j_call: TRBJ2-5
d_call: TRBD2
cdr3_aa: CASSQELLALQKTQYF
cdr3_nt: TGTGCCAGCAGCCAAGAACTACTAGCGTTACAAAAGACCCAGTACTTC

v_call: TRBV9
clone_size: few
j_call: TRBJ2-7
d_call: NA
cdr3_aa: CASSQDVTYEQYF
cdr3_nt: TGTGCCAGCAGCCAGGATGTCACCTACGAGCAGTACTTC

v_call: TRBV6-2/TRBV6-3
clone_size: NA
j_call: TRBJ2-7
d_call: TRBD1
cdr3_aa: CASSYGQGTDSYEQYF
cdr3_nt: TGTGCCAGCTCCTATGGACAGGGGACGGACTCCTACGAGCAGTACTTC

v_call: TRBV5-1
clone_size: NA
j_call: TRBJ1-1
d_call: NA
cdr3_aa: CASSLGGGRKNTGAFF
cdr3_nt: TGCGCCAGCAGCTTGGGCGGGGGGCGCAAGAACACTGGAGCTTTCTTT

v_call: TRBV12-3/TRBV12-4
clone_size: NA
j_call: TRBJ2-2
d_call: NA
cdr3_aa: CASSIPGSTGELFF
cdr3_nt: TGTGCCAGCAGTATCCCCGGGAGCACCGGAGAGCTGTTTTTT

v_call: TRBV7-3
clone_size: NA
j_call: TRBJ2-5
d_call: NA
cdr3_aa: CASSSGPGKTQYF
cdr3_nt: TGTGCCAGCAGCTCGGGCCCCGGGAAGACCCAGTACTTC

v_call: TRBV3-1
clone_size: few
j_call: TRBJ1-2
d_call: NA
cdr3_aa: CASSQGDGYTF
cdr3_nt: TGTGCCAGCAGCCAAGGGGATGGCTACACCTTC

v_call: TRBV6-2/TRBV6-3
clone_size: NA
j_call: TRBJ1-4
d_call: TRBD1
cdr3_aa: CASRRDSTTKNEKLFF
cdr3_nt: TGTGCCAGCAGACGGGACAGCACGACTAAAAATGAAAAACTGTTTTTT

v_call: TRBV6-1
clone_size: few
j_call: TRBJ2-7
d_call: NA
cdr3_aa: CASSEFGQGPYEQYF
cdr3_nt: TGTGCCAGCAGTGAATTTGGGCAGGGGCCCTACGAGCAGTACTTC

v_call: TRBV20-1
clone_size: few
j_call: TRBJ1-2
d_call: TRBD1
cdr3_aa: CSARLPTGGNGYTF
cdr3_nt: TGCAGTGCTAGACTTCCGACAGGGGGCAATGGCTACACCTTC

v_call: TRBV2
clone_size: NA
j_call: TRBJ2-5
d_call: NA
cdr3_aa: CASSAQSGSYNEQYF
cdr3_nt: TGTGCCAGCAGTGCCCAATCCGGGTCCTACAATGAGCAGTACTTC

v_call: TRBV30
clone_size: few
j_call: TRBJ2-1
d_call: NA
cdr3_aa: CAWSDLDNEQFF
cdr3_nt: TGTGCCTGGAGTGACTTGGACAATGAGCAGTTCTTC

v_call: TRBV5-1
clone_size: few
j_call: TRBJ2-5
d_call: TRBD1
cdr3_aa: CASSPRDRGLKTQYF
cdr3_nt: TGCGCCAGCAGCCCCCGGGACAGGGGGCTGAAGACCCAGTACTTC

v_call: TRBV3-1
clone_size: NA
j_call: TRBJ1-4
d_call: NA
cdr3_aa: CASSSPGLGNEKLFF
cdr3_nt: TGTGCCAGCAGCTCTCCCGGACTCGGTAATGAAAAACTGTTTTTT

v_call: TRBV12-3/TRBV12-4
clone_size: NA
j_call: TRBJ1-1
d_call: NA
cdr3_aa: CAGSPPSRQTEAFF
cdr3_nt: TGTGCCGGCAGCCCCCCCTCCAGGCAAACTGAAGCTTTCTTT

v_call: TRBV28
clone_size: NA
j_call: TRBJ2-1
d_call: NA
cdr3_aa: CASSPLGDRSYNEQFF
cdr3_nt: TGTGCCAGCAGTCCTTTGGGAGACAGGTCCTACAATGAGCAGTTCTTC

v_call: TRBV2
clone_size: NA
j_call: TRBJ2-4
d_call: NA
cdr3_aa: CASSEARTGGEQYF
cdr3_nt: TGTGCCAGCAGTGAAGCGAGAACAGGCGGGGAGCAGTACTTC

v_call: TRBV7-8
clone_size: many
j_call: TRBJ2-7
d_call: TRBD1
cdr3_aa: CASSFGQGAGEQYF
cdr3_nt: TGTGCCAGCAGCTTCGGACAGGGGGCCGGCGAGCAGTACTTC

v_call: TRBV19
clone_size: few
j_call: TRBJ2-1
d_call: NA
cdr3_aa: CASSPRGVYNEQFF
cdr3_nt: TGTGCCAGTAGTCCCCGCGGGGTCTACAATGAGCAGTTCTTC

v_call: TRBV6-5
clone_size: NA
j_call: TRBJ2-6
d_call: NA
cdr3_aa: CASSYDSASGANVLTF
cdr3_nt: TGTGCCAGCAGTTACGATAGTGCTAGTGGGGCCAACGTCCTGACTTTC

v_call: TRBV5-8
clone_size: NA
j_call: TRBJ1-6
d_call: NA
cdr3_aa: CASSEGGLGSPLHF
cdr3_nt: TGTGCCAGCAGCGAGGGAGGGCTGGGGTCACCCCTCCACTTT

v_call: TRBV20-1
clone_size: NA
j_call: TRBJ1-6
d_call: TRBD1
cdr3_aa: CSARALRQGWDSPLHF
cdr3_nt: TGCAGTGCTAGAGCCTTACGACAGGGGTGGGATTCACCCCTCCACTTT

v_call: TRBV20-1
clone_size: NA
j_call: TRBJ2-5
d_call: NA
cdr3_aa: CSAAQGSYQETQYF
cdr3_nt: TGCAGTGCTGCACAGGGATCGTACCAAGAGACCCAGTACTTC

v_call: TRBV27
clone_size: few
j_call: TRBJ2-1
d_call: TRBD2
cdr3_aa: CATLRTSGSSYNEQFF
cdr3_nt: TGTGCCACACTTCGAACTAGCGGGAGCTCCTACAATGAGCAGTTCTTC

v_call: TRBV6-2/TRBV6-3
clone_size: many
j_call: TRBJ1-2
d_call: TRBD1
cdr3_aa: CASLRTGGIGYTF
cdr3_nt: TGTGCCAGCCTCAGGACAGGGGGAATTGGCTACACCTTC

v_call: TRBV20-1
clone_size: NA
j_call: TRBJ2-7
d_call: NA
cdr3_aa: CSARDVLHEQYF
cdr3_nt: TGCAGTGCTAGAGACGTACTCCACGAGCAGTACTTC

v_call: TRBV20-1
clone_size: NA
j_call: TRBJ2-7
d_call: NA
cdr3_aa: CSASSPSRGHYEQYF
cdr3_nt: TGCAGTGCTAGTTCGCCGTCGCGTGGGCACTACGAGCAGTACTTC

v_call: TRBV7-2
clone_size: NA
j_call: TRBJ2-7
d_call: NA
cdr3_aa: CASGHPGGNRREQYF
cdr3_nt: TGTGCCAGCGGCCACCCTGGCGGGAACAGGAGGGAGCAGTACTTC

v_call: TRBV25-1
clone_size: many
j_call: TRBJ2-1
d_call: NA
cdr3_aa: CASSEFGGEQFF
cdr3_nt: TGTGCCAGCAGTGAATTCGGGGGTGAGCAGTTCTTC

v_call: TRBV6-6
clone_size: NA
j_call: TRBJ2-2
d_call: NA
cdr3_aa: CAIAGSGFTGELFF
cdr3_nt: TGTGCCATCGCAGGTTCGGGTTTCACCGGGGAGCTGTTTTTT

v_call: TRBV7-3
clone_size: few
j_call: TRBJ2-6
d_call: NA
cdr3_aa: CASSLGVNSGANVLTF
cdr3_nt: TGTGCCAGCAGCTTGGGTGTGAACTCTGGGGCCAACGTCCTGACTTTC

v_call: TRBV18
clone_size: few
j_call: TRBJ2-7
d_call: NA
cdr3_aa: CASSPGVNSYEQYF
cdr3_nt: TGTGCCAGCTCACCAGGCGTTAACTCCTACGAGCAGTACTTC

v_call: TRBV20-1
clone_size: many
j_call: TRBJ2-3
d_call: NA
cdr3_aa: CSAPGYTDTQYF
cdr3_nt: TGCAGTGCCCCAGGCTACACAGATACGCAGTATTTT

v_call: TRBV15
clone_size: few
j_call: TRBJ2-3
d_call: NA
cdr3_aa: CATSRYREKAQYF
cdr3_nt: TGTGCCACCAGCAGGTATCGGGAGAAGGCGCAGTATTTT

v_call: TRBV7-9
clone_size: few
j_call: TRBJ1-2
d_call: NA
cdr3_aa: CASSPRQTNYGYTF
cdr3_nt: TGTGCCAGCAGCCCCAGACAGACTAACTATGGCTACACCTTC

v_call: TRBV4-3
clone_size: NA
j_call: TRBJ2-1
d_call: TRBD2
cdr3_aa: CASSQDRLAGVSNEQFF
cdr3_nt: TGCGCCAGCAGCCAAGATCGGCTAGCGGGAGTTAGTAATGAGCAGTTCTTC

v_call: TRBV7-2
clone_size: few
j_call: TRBJ1-4
d_call: NA
cdr3_aa: CASSLRGFNEKLFF
cdr3_nt: TGTGCCAGCAGCTTAAGGGGATTTAATGAAAAACTGTTTTTT

v_call: TRBV20-1
clone_size: few
j_call: TRBJ1-2
d_call: TRBD1
cdr3_aa: CSAGGQGGYTF
cdr3_nt: TGCAGTGCTGGTGGACAGGGGGGCTACACCTTC

v_call: TRBV7-3
clone_size: NA
j_call: TRBJ2-5
d_call: TRBD1
cdr3_aa: CASSTTGAETQYF
cdr3_nt: TGTGCCAGCAGCACCACAGGGGCAGAGACCCAGTACTTC

v_call: TRBV12-3/TRBV12-4
clone_size: few
j_call: TRBJ2-7
d_call: NA
cdr3_aa: CASSWGDGYEQYF
cdr3_nt: TGTGCCAGCAGTTGGGGGGATGGCTACGAGCAGTACTTC

v_call: TRBV28
clone_size: NA
j_call: TRBJ1-5
d_call: NA
cdr3_aa: CASSLRAWRERGNQPQHF
cdr3_nt: TGTGCCAGCAGTTTAAGAGCCTGGAGGGAGAGGGGCAATCAGCCCCAGCATTTT